The clone carrying this T cell receptor beta chain was recorded a few times. Trimming removed 2 bases from V and 3 bases from J; junction bases left unmatched: 10. This CDR3 is built from 17 residues. Germline assignment: CDR1 SGHAT and CDR2 FQNNGV. The data derive from a study of T cells after somatic rescue of genetic block. Clones were read by immunoSEQ multiplex PCR, and TCRdb kept only the in-frame ones, dropping some. The repertoire holds 14,000 to 15,000 clones, with about 70% as singletons. Specimen: peripheral blood mononuclear cells (PBMCs). The TCR sequence derives from a boy aged 10-17 years. The chain couples TRBV11-2 to TRBJ2-7, with 10 nucleotides matching TRBD1. The CDR3 spells CASSLSPRTGGFYEQYF. The CDR3 region has the DNA TGTGCCAGCAGCTTAAGCCCCAGGACAGGGGGGTTCTACGAGCAGTACTTC.